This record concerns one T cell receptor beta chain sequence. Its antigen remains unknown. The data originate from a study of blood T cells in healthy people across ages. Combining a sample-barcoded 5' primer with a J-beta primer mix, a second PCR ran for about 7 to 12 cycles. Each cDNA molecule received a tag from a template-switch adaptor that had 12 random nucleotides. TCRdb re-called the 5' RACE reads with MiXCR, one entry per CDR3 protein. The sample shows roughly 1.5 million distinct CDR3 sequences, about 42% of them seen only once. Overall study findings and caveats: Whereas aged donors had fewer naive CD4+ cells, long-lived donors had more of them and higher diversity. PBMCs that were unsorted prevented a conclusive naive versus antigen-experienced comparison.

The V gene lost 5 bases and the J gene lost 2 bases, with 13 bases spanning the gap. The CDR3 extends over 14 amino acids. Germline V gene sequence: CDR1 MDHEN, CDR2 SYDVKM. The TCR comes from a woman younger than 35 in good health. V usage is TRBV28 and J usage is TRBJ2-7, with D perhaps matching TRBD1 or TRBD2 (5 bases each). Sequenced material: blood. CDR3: CASSVIGTAYEQYF. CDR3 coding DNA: TGTGCCAGCAGTGTCATCGGGACCGCCTACGAGCAGTACTTC.